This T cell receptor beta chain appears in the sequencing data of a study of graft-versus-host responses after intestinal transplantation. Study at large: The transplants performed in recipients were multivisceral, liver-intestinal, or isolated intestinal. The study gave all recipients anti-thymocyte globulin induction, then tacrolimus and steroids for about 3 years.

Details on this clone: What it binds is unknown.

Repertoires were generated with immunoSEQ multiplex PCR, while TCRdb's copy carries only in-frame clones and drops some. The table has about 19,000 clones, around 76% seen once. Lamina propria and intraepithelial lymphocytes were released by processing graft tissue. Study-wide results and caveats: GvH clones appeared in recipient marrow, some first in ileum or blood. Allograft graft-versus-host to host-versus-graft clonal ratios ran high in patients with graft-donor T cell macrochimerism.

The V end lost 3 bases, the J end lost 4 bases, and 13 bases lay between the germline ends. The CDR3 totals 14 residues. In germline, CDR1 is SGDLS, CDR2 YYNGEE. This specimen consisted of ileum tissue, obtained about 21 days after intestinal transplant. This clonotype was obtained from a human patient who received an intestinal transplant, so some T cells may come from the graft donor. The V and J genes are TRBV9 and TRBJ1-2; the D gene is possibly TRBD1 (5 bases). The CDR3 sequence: CASSGVREGYGYTF. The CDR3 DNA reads TGTGCCAGCAGCGGTGTCAGGGAAGGCTATGGCTACACCTTC.